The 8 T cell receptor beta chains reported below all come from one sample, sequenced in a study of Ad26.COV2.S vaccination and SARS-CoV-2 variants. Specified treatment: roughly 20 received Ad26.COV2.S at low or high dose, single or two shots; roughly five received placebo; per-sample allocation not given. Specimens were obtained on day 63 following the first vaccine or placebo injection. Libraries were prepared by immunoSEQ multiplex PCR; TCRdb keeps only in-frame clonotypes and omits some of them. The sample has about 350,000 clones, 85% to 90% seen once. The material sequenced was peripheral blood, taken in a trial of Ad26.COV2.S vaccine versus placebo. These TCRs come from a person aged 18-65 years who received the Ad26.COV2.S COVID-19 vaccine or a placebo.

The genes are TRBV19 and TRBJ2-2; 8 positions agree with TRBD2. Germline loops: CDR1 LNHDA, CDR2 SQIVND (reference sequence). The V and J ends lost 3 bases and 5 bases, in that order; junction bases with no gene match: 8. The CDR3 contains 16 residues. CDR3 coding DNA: TGTGCCAGTAGTATGTCAGGGACTAGAGGTACCGGGGAGCTGTTTTTT. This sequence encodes CASSMSGTRGTGELFF.

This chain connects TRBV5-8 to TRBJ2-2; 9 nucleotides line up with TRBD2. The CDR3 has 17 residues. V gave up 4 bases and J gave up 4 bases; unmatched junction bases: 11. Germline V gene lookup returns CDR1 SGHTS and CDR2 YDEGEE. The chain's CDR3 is CASSHGVAGEVTGELFF. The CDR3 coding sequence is TGTGCCAGCAGCCATGGGGTAGCGGGAGAAGTCACCGGGGAGCTGTTTTTT.

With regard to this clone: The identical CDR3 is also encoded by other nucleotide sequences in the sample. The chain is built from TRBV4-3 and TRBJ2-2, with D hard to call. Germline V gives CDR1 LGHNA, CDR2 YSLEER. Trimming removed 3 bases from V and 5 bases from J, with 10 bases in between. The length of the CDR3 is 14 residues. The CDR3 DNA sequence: TGCGCCAGCAGCCAGGATAGAGAAACCGGGGAGCTGTTTTTT. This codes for CASSQDRETGELFF.

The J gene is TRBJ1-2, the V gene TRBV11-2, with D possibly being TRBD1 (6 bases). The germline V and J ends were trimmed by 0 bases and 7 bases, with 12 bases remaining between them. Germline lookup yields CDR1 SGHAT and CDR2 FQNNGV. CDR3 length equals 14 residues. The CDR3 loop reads CASSLERGLGGYTF. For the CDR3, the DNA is TGTGCCAGCAGCTTAGAGCGGGGGCTCGGTGGCTACACCTTC.

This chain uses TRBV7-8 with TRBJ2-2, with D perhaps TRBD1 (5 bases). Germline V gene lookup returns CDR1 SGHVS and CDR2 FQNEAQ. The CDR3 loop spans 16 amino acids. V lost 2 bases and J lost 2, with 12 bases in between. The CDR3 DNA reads TGTGCCAGCAGCTTAAGTACGCAGGGAAACACCGGGGAGCTGTTTTTT. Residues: CASSLSTQGNTGELFF.

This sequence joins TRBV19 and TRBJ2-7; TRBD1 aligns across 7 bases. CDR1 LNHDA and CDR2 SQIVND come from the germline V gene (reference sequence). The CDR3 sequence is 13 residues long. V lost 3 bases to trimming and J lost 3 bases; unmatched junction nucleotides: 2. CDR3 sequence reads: CASSMNRGYEQYF. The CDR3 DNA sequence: TGTGCCAGTAGTATGAACAGGGGCTACGAGCAGTACTTC.

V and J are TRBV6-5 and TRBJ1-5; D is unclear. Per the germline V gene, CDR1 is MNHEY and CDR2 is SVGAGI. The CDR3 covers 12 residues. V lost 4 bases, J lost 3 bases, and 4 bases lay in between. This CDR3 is CASSSLNQPQHF. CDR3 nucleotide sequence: TGTGCCAGCAGTTCCCTCAATCAGCCCCAGCATTTT.

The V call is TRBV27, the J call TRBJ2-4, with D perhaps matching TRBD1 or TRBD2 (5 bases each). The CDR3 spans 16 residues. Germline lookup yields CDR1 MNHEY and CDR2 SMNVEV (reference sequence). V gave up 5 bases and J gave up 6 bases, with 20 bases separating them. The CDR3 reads CASSPALTGRTNIQYF. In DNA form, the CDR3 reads TGTGCCAGCAGTCCCGCCTTGACGGGGCGGACAAACATTCAGTACTTC.